The source of this T cell receptor beta chain is a study of lymphopenia after photon versus proton radiotherapy. Produced via immunoSEQ multiplex PCR; TCRdb's table is partial and in-frame only. Among 30,000 or so clones listed, around nine tenths were seen once. Notes on the study in general: Only patients who died were analyzed for survival; proton advantage is unproven. Photon-treated patients lost naive T cells and TCR diversity; proton-treated stayed stable. Oligoclonal CD8+ Temra expansion after nadir drove photon patients' diversity drop.

The germline gives CDR1 SGDLS, CDR2 YYNGEE. The ends lost 4 bases at V and 6 bases at J; junction bases unmatched: 6. There are 14 residues in the CDR3. In regard to this clone: The antigen remains undetermined.

This sequence originates from a woman aged 60 to 75 with cholangiocarcinoma. Some clones in this sample may be carry-over from other donors' samples. This material consisted of peripheral blood, taken from a patient treated with proton-based radiotherapy. This chain connects TRBV9 to TRBJ2-7, with TRBD2 identical over 11 bases. In DNA form, the CDR3 reads TGTGCCAGCAGCCCGGGGACTAGCGGCGGCGAGCAGTACTTC. Protein sequence: CASSPGTSGGEQYF.